This entry describes one T cell receptor beta chain. Its specificity is not known. This sample is drawn from a study of beta chain features in type 1 diabetes. Regarding the study as a whole: Patients with type 1 diabetes showed fewer VDJ junction insertions and more deletions. An over-representation of cells with high TCR expression could result from cDNA sequencing.

Of the isolated RNA, all was reverse transcribed, and so the sequenced material was expressed TCRB transcripts. There were approximately 3.7 million reads on average in the naive, central memory and regulatory T cell samples. Generated by immunoSEQ multiplex PCR, the TCRdb table keeps only in-frame clones and is missing some. Seen here are 900,000 or so clones, 15% to 20% observed once, and the top ten hold around 0.02%. The CDR3 loop spans 15 amino acids. Trimming pared 5 bases from V and 3 bases from J, leaving 16 bases between. Germline values: CDR1 MDHEN, CDR2 SYDVKM. The source of this sequence is a woman younger than 35 in good health. The chain recombines TRBV28 with TRBJ1-2; a weak D match, TRBD1 (5 bases). The sequenced sample was naive CD4+ T cells from blood. The CDR3 here is CASSEVSGPDYGYTF. CDR3 DNA sequence: TGTGCCAGCAGTGAGGTTTCGGGACCCGACTATGGCTACACCTTC.